The 18 T cell receptor beta chains reported below all come from one sample, sequenced in a study of T cell responses to AZD1222 COVID-19 vaccine. TCRdb's table, derived via immunoSEQ multiplex PCR, lists solely in-frame clones and lacks some. The data hold around 130,000 clones, with 75% to 95% observed a single time. This material consisted of peripheral blood, taken 28 days after the second dose of the MenACWY control vaccine. The source is an adult who received the MenACWY meningococcal vaccine as a control.

The CDR3 protein is CASSENPNQPQHF. CDR3 bases: TGTGCCAGCAGTGAAAATCCCAATCAGCCCCAGCATTTT. The chain combines TRBV6-1 with TRBJ1-5; no reliable D call. The V gene's germline CDR1 is MNHNS and CDR2 SASEGT. CDR3 size: 13 residues. The ends were cut back, 2 bases at V and 3 bases at J, with 5 bases in the middle.

The chain joins TRBV28 to TRBJ1-5; D is possibly TRBD1 (6 bases). The CDR3 consists of 12 residues. Germline lookup yields CDR1 MDHEN and CDR2 SYDVKM. V lost 7 bases and J lost 7, with 11 bases in between. Written as DNA, the CDR3 is TGTGCCAGCACCCGGACAGTCCAGCCCCAGCATTTT. It yields the protein CASTRTVQPQHF.

The chain employs TRBV1 and TRBJ1-2; the table's D call, TRBD1, was not checked against the DNA. TRBV1 is listed as a pseudogene. This CDR3 is 15 amino acids long. CDR3 sequence (DNA): TGCACCAGCAGCCCCATTATAAGGGGTTACTATGGCTACACCTTC. This encodes CTSSPIIRGYYGYTF.

The CDR3 protein is CASSPWSSDNSPLHF. Here the CDR3 DNA reads TGTGCCAGCTCACCCTGGTCTAGCGATAATTCACCCCTCCACTTT. The chain employs TRBV18 and TRBJ1-6, with D unresolved. Germline values: CDR1 KGHSH, CDR2 LQKENI. Trimming pared 3 bases from V and 5 bases from J, leaving 11 bases between. The CDR3 is 15 residues long.

The rearrangement joins TRBV2 to TRBJ2-1, with D perhaps TRBD2 (7 bases). The CDR3 contains 15 residues. The germline CDR1 and CDR2 sequences are SNHLY and FYNNEI. V lost 2 bases, J lost 6 bases, and 14 bases lay in between. The CDR3 DNA reads TGTGCCAGCAGTGAACTTGGGGGGGGCGTCAATGAGCAGTTCTTC. This encodes CASSELGGGVNEQFF.

Written as DNA, the CDR3 is TGTGCCAGTAGTATAACACAGGAGAACTATGGCTACACCTTC. It is translated as CASSITQENYGYTF. V is TRBV19 and J is TRBJ1-2; perhaps TRBD1 as D (5 bases). The germline V and J ends were trimmed by 2 bases and 2 bases, with 9 bases remaining between them. The germline CDR1 and CDR2 sequences are LNHDA and SQIVND (reference sequence). The CDR3 sequence is 14 residues long.

The V and J genes are TRBV11-2 and TRBJ2-2; 10 bases match TRBD2. Germline values: CDR1 SGHAT, CDR2 FQNNGV. The CDR3 spans 14 residues. The V gene end was trimmed by 7 bases and the J gene end by 4 bases; junction bases not matched to a gene: 3. For the CDR3, the DNA is TGTGCCAGCACAGCGGGGGGGTTCACCGGGGAGCTGTTTTTT. Encoded protein: CASTAGGFTGELFF.

The chain couples TRBV6-1 to TRBJ2-5; D ambiguous. Trimming cost V 1 base and J 6 bases, with 3 bases left between them. This CDR3 comprises 11 residues. Germline V gives CDR1 MNHNS, CDR2 SASEGT. The CDR3 DNA follows: TGTGCCAGCAGTGAAGGGAAGACCCAGTACTTC. Protein product: CASSEGKTQYF.

The chain uses TRBV2 and TRBJ1-2, with D possibly TRBD1 on 5 matching bases. Germline assignment: CDR1 SNHLY and CDR2 FYNNEI. The length of the CDR3 is 15 residues. Trimming removed 6 bases from V and 4 bases from J, with 18 bases in between. The CDR3 DNA is TGTGCCAGCAGGGCGCCCTCGGGACTTGGCTATGGCTACACCTTC. It encodes CASRAPSGLGYGYTF.

V and J are TRBV11-1 and TRBJ2-5; unclear D gene. The V end was cut by 5 bases, the J end by 5 bases, with 21 bases between. Germline CDR1 and CDR2: SGHAT and FQDESV (reference sequence). The CDR3 is 16 residues long. This CDR3 reads CASSPSWVGTGETQYF. The CDR3 DNA sequence: TGTGCCAGCAGCCCGTCATGGGTGGGTACCGGGGAGACCCAGTACTTC.

The rearrangement uses TRBV7-9 and TRBJ2-5; D is uncertain. This CDR3 has 13 residues. CDR1 SEHNR and CDR2 FQNEAQ come from the germline V gene (reference sequence). With 5 bases removed from V and 2 bases from J, the gap between germline ends came to 9 bases. The CDR3 is CASSLEVQETQYF. Here the CDR3 DNA reads TGTGCCAGCAGCCTCGAGGTTCAAGAGACCCAGTACTTC.

V gene TRBV19 combines with J gene TRBJ1-5; D remains ambiguous. Germline loops: CDR1 LNHDA, CDR2 SQIVND (reference sequence). V was clipped by 2 bases and J by 3 bases, with 17 bases between them. The CDR3 loop spans 17 amino acids. In DNA form, the CDR3 reads TGTGCCAGTAGTATATCCAGCTTTGACGGAGACAATCAGCCCCAGCATTTT. Its protein is CASSISSFDGDNQPQHF. The whole variable domain, filled in from reference TRBV19 and TRBJ1-5, reads DGGITQSPKYLFRKEGQNVTLSCEQNLNHDAMYWYRQDPGQGLRLIYYSQIVNDFQKGDIAEGYSVSREKKESFPLTVTSAQKNPTAFYLCASSISSFDGDNQPQHFGDGTRLSIL.

The chain combines TRBV19 with TRBJ2-3, with 10 positions matching TRBD2. The V gene's germline CDR1 is LNHDA and CDR2 SQIVND (reference sequence). J lost 4 bases, V lost 6 bases, and 7 bases had no gene match. CDR3 length: 15 residues. The CDR3 sequence: CASSPKSGRADTQYF. The CDR3 bases are TGTGCCAGTAGCCCTAAGAGCGGGAGGGCAGATACGCAGTATTTT.

This chain joins TRBV15 and TRBJ2-3, with TRBD1 matching 12 bases. The V and J ends lost 3 bases and 2 bases, in that order; junction bases with no gene match: 3. The CDR3 runs 16 residues. Per germline, CDR1 LNHNV and CDR2 YYDKDF (reference sequence). Here the CDR3 reads CATSRGQGANTDTQYF. The CDR3 DNA follows: TGTGCCACCAGCAGGGGACAGGGGGCGAACACAGATACGCAGTATTTT.

A single count supports this clone. For the CDR3, the DNA is TGTGCCAGCAGCTTAGCACTAGCGGGCACAGATACGCAGTATTTT. This sequence encodes CASSLALAGTDTQYF. The genes are TRBV7-9 and TRBJ2-3; 8 nucleotides align to TRBD2. The CDR3 runs to 15 residues. The germline V gene has CDR1 SEHNR and CDR2 FQNEAQ (reference sequence). The V segment lost 0 bases and the J segment 1 base; nucleotides outside the gene matches: 0.

The chain uses TRBV7-9 and TRBJ2-2; TRBD1 is a possible D gene (5 bases). Trimming left V 1 base short and J 5 bases short, with 8 bases between. From germline, CDR1 is SEHNR and CDR2 FQNEAQ (reference sequence). The CDR3 is made up of 14 amino acids. The CDR3 here is CASSLVQGTGELFF. The CDR3 DNA reads as TGTGCCAGCAGCTTAGTCCAGGGTACCGGGGAGCTGTTTTTT.

A few counts support this clone. The rearrangement joins TRBV2 to TRBJ1-5, with 7 bases identical to TRBD1. V lost 6 bases to trimming and J lost 6 bases; unmatched junction nucleotides: 8. This CDR3 comprises 14 residues. Per the germline V gene, CDR1 is SNHLY and CDR2 is FYNNEI. The CDR3 DNA sequence: TGTGCCAGCAGCGCTGACAGGGCGGGTCAGCCCCAGCATTTT. Encoded protein: CASSADRAGQPQHF.

The chain combines TRBV7-2 with TRBJ2-5; no clear D. The CDR3 runs 14 residues. Trimming took off 4 bases at V and 3 bases at J, with 12 bases between the two ends. CDR1 is SGHTA and CDR2 is FQGNSA in the germline V gene. The CDR3 spells CASSSIEVEETQYF. DNA of the CDR3: TGTGCCAGCAGCTCCATAGAGGTAGAAGAGACCCAGTACTTC.